The T cell receptor (beta chain) described here comes from a study of OX40 agonist ivuxolimab in advanced cancers. General observations from the study: Several nonresponders also turned out to have low normalized T-cell clonal expansion.

A note on this clone: Its matching antigen is unknown.

Profiling relied on immunoSEQ multiplex PCR, and the TCRdb table lists in-frame clones only, not all of them. The sample holds 20,000 to 30,000 clones, 83% seen once. The V gene's germline CDR1 is SGHNT and CDR2 YENEEA. Deletions cut 4 bases from V and 7 bases from J, with 11 bases between. The CDR3 loop spans 12 amino acids. This sequence originates from an adult with an advanced solid tumor such as melanoma, head and neck, liver or kidney cancer. The sequences come from CD4+ or CD8+ T cells sorted from blood, collected in a trial of the OX40 agonist ivuxolimab. V gene TRBV11-3 combines with J gene TRBJ2-7; TRBD2 is a possible D gene (5 bases). CDR3 bases: TGTGCCAGCAGCTCCCTGACGGGAGAGCAGTACTTC. Residues: CASSSLTGEQYF.